This TCR beta chain was captured in a study of T cell responses to AZD1222 COVID-19 vaccine (dated by TCRdb to the early 2020s). With respect to the entire study: A total of approximately 250 trial participants underwent TCR sequencing, of whom 200 to 220 had received two doses of AZD1222 and around 25 had received two doses of the MenACWY control vaccine. Trial participants were enrolled into age subgroups of 18-55, 56-69 and 70-plus years, which contained roughly 140, 27 and 60 TCR-sequenced participants, respectively.

Explained via the paper, the time point label denotes: about 28 days (+/-7) after the second vaccine dose. AZD1222 recipients given second doses at about 4 weeks or at about 12 weeks were pooled, since spike-specific TCR depth and breadth were not found to differ between the two schedules. Vaccinee samples were obtained from the UK trials COV001 and COV002, which included a single-blind randomized controlled phase 2/3 trial of AZD1222 (ChAdOx1 nCoV-19) in healthy adults. For TCRbeta chain sequencing, PBMC samples from trial participants were taken at day 0 and at day 28 after the second dose. Taken from cysteine to phenylalanine, the CDR3 has 15 residues. Only the CDR3 portion is preserved as DNA: 45 bases, with reading frame beginning at the first base. A distance of 12 bases separates the germline ends of V and J, which lose 1 base and 5 bases respectively. CDR1 and CDR2, per the germline V gene, are KGHSY and FQNENV.

The CDR3 regions of human TCRbeta chains were subjected to immunosequencing. Per the original workflow: Repertoire TCRs were matched against a reference library of SARS-CoV-2-specific TCRs generated with the MIRA antigen-specificity platform. Breadth meant the fraction of unique TCRs that were SARS-CoV-2-associated, whereas depth meant the fraction of total T cells that were SARS-CoV-2-associated. Using the MIRA data, each spike-specific TCR was assigned both to the spike region to which the TCR was reactive and to a CD4 or CD8 class. Log10-transformed breadth and depth values were compared by one-way ANOVA with Sidak's multiple comparisons tests. TCRdb limited this immuneACCESS table to in-frame rearrangements with V and J called. A share of clones is missing; checked studies link under half to unresolved V genes, and the rest is unexplained. The V and J calls and clone size were taken over from that table, and D and trimming were inferred from the DNA. In all, the sample holds about 25,000 clones, and roughly 84% of those were seen once. The ten biggest clones cover 30% to 40% of the sample.

In regard to this clone: Its specific antigen is unknown. No qualities accompany the bases; no much larger clone lies one base away.

On the study overall, not on this receptor specifically: After two AZD1222 doses, spike-specific TCR breadth and depth were significantly higher than at day 0 and than in MenACWY recipients. The vaccine-associated CD4 TCRs covered the entire spike protein, and the dominant responses fell in regions 160-218 and 743-854. Most participants were white British and females outnumbered males, and the authors suggested that clonal diversity may have been underestimated. Nearly half of unique spike-specific TCRs reportedly recognized epitopes outside regions mutated in the B.1.351 and B.1.1.7 variants. No day 14 peak-response samples were available, so repertoires were characterized only after the peak T cell response. Conclusions about previously exposed vaccinees are limited because only six or seven AZD1222 recipients were SARS-CoV-2 seropositive at baseline. The 56-69-year group was small, and its depth increase did not reach significance, likely because of low power.

The rearranged segments are TRBV16 and TRBJ2-1; the D gene is perhaps TRBD1 or TRBD2, each of them matching over 5 bases. The source of this sequence is an adult who received the AZD1222 COVID-19 vaccine. This specimen was peripheral blood, taken 28 days after the second AZD1222 dose. The DNA sequence is given as TGTGCCAGCAGCCAATTGGGGGAAAGAGACAATGAGCAGTTCTTC. Its protein is CASSQLGERDNEQFF.